This TCR beta chain was found in a study of T-cell reconstitution after alpha-beta-depleted transplantation in children. This clonotype has at least ten counts. Unique molecular identifiers were incorporated during preparation of the TCRbeta library. TCRdb re-derived calls from the PCR reads in MiXCR, one entry per CDR3 protein. Found here are a few hundred thousand distinct CDR3 sequences, 11% of them singletons; the top ten hold 28%. V lost 2 bases and J lost 2, with 4 bases in between. The CDR3 is 13 residues long. The chain combines TRBV12-3 or TRBV12-4 with TRBJ1-3; D remains ambiguous. The sample was PBMCs, taken before TCRalphabeta/CD19-depleted stem cell transplant. This sequence was found in a child under two years old with acute myeloid leukemia, due to receive a stem cell transplant. In DNA form, the CDR3 reads TGTGCCAGCAGTTTACAGACTGGAAACACCATATATTTT. Translation: CASSLQTGNTIYF.